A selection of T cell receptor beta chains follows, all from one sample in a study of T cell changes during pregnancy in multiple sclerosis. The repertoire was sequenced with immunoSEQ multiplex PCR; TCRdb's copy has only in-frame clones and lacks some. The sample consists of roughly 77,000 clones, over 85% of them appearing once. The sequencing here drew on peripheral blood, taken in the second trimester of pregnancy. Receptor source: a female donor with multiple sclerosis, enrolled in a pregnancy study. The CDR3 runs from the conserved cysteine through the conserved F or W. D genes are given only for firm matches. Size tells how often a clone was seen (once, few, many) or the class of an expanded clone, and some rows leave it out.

CDR3: CASSGGTGYNYGYTF
DNA: TGCGCCAGCAGCGGGGGGACAGGGTATAACTATGGCTACACCTTC
size: -
J: TRBJ1-2
V: TRBV5-1
D: TRBD1

CDR3: CASSASPGTDRVVHNEQFF
DNA: TGTGCCAGCAGCGCCTCCCCCGGAACGGACAGGGTGGTCCACAATGAGCAGTTCTTC
size: -
J: TRBJ2-1
V: TRBV9
D: TRBD1

CDR3: CASSRTGQLTYEQYF
DNA: TGTGCCAGCAGCCGAACGGGACAGCTAACCTACGAGCAGTACTTC
size: -
J: TRBJ2-7
V: TRBV7-9
D: TRBD1

CDR3: CAIGGQASYEQYF
DNA: TGTGCCATCGGAGGACAGGCCTCCTACGAGCAGTACTTC
size: -
J: TRBJ2-7
V: TRBV10-3
D: TRBD1

CDR3: CASSPTGVGDTEAFF
DNA: TGTGCCAGCAGCCCGACAGGCGTAGGGGACACTGAAGCTTTCTTT
size: -
J: TRBJ1-1
V: TRBV6-5
D: -

CDR3: CASSLDPRGSNEKLFF
DNA: TGCGCCAGCAGCCTCGATCCCCGAGGGTCTAATGAAAAACTGTTTTTT
size: -
J: TRBJ1-4
V: TRBV4-1
D: -

CDR3: CAWTDDRGLETQYF
DNA: TGTGCCTGGACAGACGACAGGGGTTTGGAGACCCAGTACTTC
size: -
J: TRBJ2-5
V: TRBV30
D: TRBD1

CDR3: CASSLSLTGRGEQFF
DNA: TGTGCCAGCAGTCTTTCCTTGACAGGTCGCGGTGAGCAGTTCTTC
size: -
J: TRBJ2-1
V: TRBV6-1
D: -

CDR3: CASSPGYRGNSPLHF
DNA: TGTGCCAGCAGCCCCGGGTACAGAGGGAATTCACCCCTCCACTTT
size: -
J: TRBJ1-6
V: TRBV9
D: -

CDR3: CASSPGSSYNEQFF
DNA: TGTGCCAGCAGTCCCGGGAGCTCCTACAATGAGCAGTTCTTC
size: -
J: TRBJ2-1
V: TRBV25-1
D: -

CDR3: CASSESPYSNQPQHF
DNA: TGTGCCAGCAGTGAATCTCCTTATAGCAATCAGCCCCAGCATTTT
size: once
J: TRBJ1-5
V: TRBV6-1
D: -

CDR3: CASSPDRGRYGYTF
DNA: TGCGCCAGCAGCCCGGACAGGGGTCGCTATGGCTACACCTTC
size: -
J: TRBJ1-2
V: TRBV5-1
D: TRBD1

CDR3: CSHGGATPLHF
DNA: TGCAGCCACGGAGGGGCGACACCCCTCCACTTT
size: once
J: TRBJ1-6
V: TRBV20-1
D: -

CDR3: CASSPRIGAGVTDTQYF
DNA: TGTGCCAGCAGCCCGCGGATTGGGGCGGGAGTTACAGATACGCAGTATTTT
size: -
J: TRBJ2-3
V: TRBV5-8
D: TRBD2

CDR3: CASLGREIADTQYF
DNA: TGTGCTAGCCTAGGGCGGGAGATCGCAGATACGCAGTATTTT
size: -
J: TRBJ2-3
V: TRBV12-5
D: TRBD2

CDR3: CASSPFLSTDTEAFF
DNA: TGTGCCAGCAGTCCCTTTTTGTCAACGGACACTGAAGCTTTCTTT
size: -
J: TRBJ1-1
V: TRBV6-5
D: -

CDR3: CASSDRLGLAGTPDTQYF
DNA: TGTGCCAGTAGTGACCGACTGGGGCTAGCGGGAACCCCAGATACGCAGTATTTT
size: -
J: TRBJ2-3
V: TRBV19
D: TRBD2

CDR3: CASSSTGENTEAFF
DNA: TGTGCCAGCAGCTCTACAGGGGAGAACACTGAAGCTTTCTTT
size: once
J: TRBJ1-1
V: TRBV5-6
D: TRBD1

CDR3: CASRGDTEAFF
DNA: TGTGCCAGTAGAGGGGACACTGAAGCTTTCTTT
size: -
J: TRBJ1-1
V: TRBV19
D: -

CDR3: CASSFGLAGVQETQYF
DNA: TGTGCCAGCAGCTTCGGACTAGCGGGGGTCCAAGAGACCCAGTACTTC
size: -
J: TRBJ2-5
V: TRBV7-9
D: TRBD2

CDR3: CASSLDRNYGYTF
DNA: TGTGCCAGCAGCTTAGACAGGAACTATGGCTACACCTTC
size: -
J: TRBJ1-2
V: TRBV5-8
D: -

CDR3: CASSFYRDRTYEQYF
DNA: TGTGCCAGCAGCTTTTACCGGGACAGGACCTACGAGCAGTACTTC
size: -
J: TRBJ2-7
V: TRBV5-5
D: TRBD1

CDR3: CASSAGQGFTGELFF
DNA: TGTGCCAGCAGCGCGGGACAGGGATTCACCGGGGAGCTGTTTTTT
size: -
J: TRBJ2-2
V: TRBV9
D: TRBD1

CDR3: CASSLTGQTYNEQFF
DNA: TGCGCCAGCAGCCTCACGGGACAGACATACAATGAGCAGTTCTTC
size: -
J: TRBJ2-1
V: TRBV4-1
D: TRBD1

CDR3: CASSLNGASGFNEQFF
DNA: TGTGCCAGTAGTTTAAACGGGGCTAGCGGATTCAATGAGCAGTTCTTC
size: -
J: TRBJ2-1
V: TRBV19
D: TRBD2

CDR3: CASSPGTGHYGYTF
DNA: TGTGCCAGCAGCCCCGGGACAGGGCACTATGGCTACACCTTC
size: -
J: TRBJ1-2
V: TRBV14
D: TRBD1

CDR3: CASSFDRSTDTQYF
DNA: TGCGCCAGCAGCTTCGACAGAAGCACAGATACGCAGTATTTT
size: -
J: TRBJ2-3
V: TRBV5-1
D: -

CDR3: CASSSKTGKSYEQYF
DNA: TGTGCCAGCAGTTCGAAGACAGGGAAATCCTACGAGCAGTACTTC
size: -
J: TRBJ2-7
V: TRBV5-4
D: TRBD1

CDR3: CASSLRTSSSYEQYF
DNA: TGTGCCAGCAGCCTACGGACATCCAGCTCCTACGAGCAGTACTTC
size: -
J: TRBJ2-7
V: TRBV6-6
D: -

CDR3: CASKYLIPGTLGQETQYF
DNA: TGTGCCAGCAAATATCTTATCCCCGGGACATTGGGGCAAGAGACCCAGTACTTC
size: -
J: TRBJ2-5
V: TRBV27
D: -

CDR3: CASSATAGRPDNEQFF
DNA: TGTGCCAGCAGTGCCACAGCAGGGCGGCCAGACAATGAGCAGTTCTTC
size: -
J: TRBJ2-1
V: TRBV6-4
D: -

CDR3: CASSLASTSPLYEQYF
DNA: TGTGCCAGCAGCTTAGCTTCGACTAGTCCCCTATACGAGCAGTACTTC
size: -
J: TRBJ2-7
V: TRBV7-6
D: -

CDR3: CASSSFLSPYNEQFF
DNA: TGTGCCAGCAGCTCTTTTTTGTCTCCCTACAATGAGCAGTTCTTC
size: -
J: TRBJ2-1
V: TRBV7-9
D: -

CDR3: CASSPDGSSYEQYF
DNA: TGTGCCAGCAGCCCCGATGGGAGCTCCTACGAGCAGTACTTC
size: -
J: TRBJ2-7
V: TRBV7-3
D: -